This TCR beta chain was recovered during a study of T cells expressing NK-cell markers. Background on the study: The eight sequenced donors comprised seven who were HCMV-seropositive and one who was seronegative. Study observations and caveats: Dominant NKG2C+ clonotypes were found to form roughly 1.0-7.0% of CD8+ T cells in 5 or 6 donors.

CDR3 length: 15 residues. With regard to this clonotype: What it binds is unknown.

A 5'RACE template switching approach incorporating UMIs was used to make TCR beta cDNA. With the 5' RACE reads reprocessed, TCRdb shows one record per CDR3 protein and no DNA. The record lists about 260,000 distinct CDR3 sequences, of which the ten most abundant hold around 0.4%. This chain joins TRBV12-3 or TRBV12-4 and TRBJ2-1. Sequenced: blood T cells: a sorted CD56 or NKG2C T cell subset, CD4+ or CD8+ T cells, or bulk PBMC T cells (not recorded which). The sequence derives from a young man in good health. The CDR3 region is CASSNQSPTVNEQFF.